The 25 T cell receptor beta chains below were found in one sample sequenced in a study of response to subunit inactivated influenza vaccine. A single record per CDR3 protein comes from TCRdb applying MiXCR to the RT-PCR reads. The sample shows around 760,000 distinct CDR3 sequences, around 14% of them seen only once. The specimen comprised PBMCs from blood, sampled 14 days before vaccination. The receptor source for this set is a man aged 50 to 59 who received an inactivated influenza vaccine.

This chain connects TRBV28 to TRBJ1-1, with D possibly TRBD1 on 5 matching bases. Between the trimmed V and J ends, which lost 5 bases and 0 bases, there was a span of 16 bases. Germline lookup yields CDR1 MDHEN and CDR2 SYDVKM. The CDR3 length is 16 residues. This chain's CDR3 is CASSPPPGQMNTEAFF. The CDR3 region has the DNA TGTGCCAGCAGTCCACCCCCCGGACAAATGAACACTGAAGCTTTCTTT. Full variable domain (outside the CDR3, taken from reference TRBV28 and TRBJ1-1): DVKVTQSSRYLVKRTGEKVFLECVQDMDHENMFWYRQDPGLGLRLIYFSYDVKMKEKGDIPEGYSVSREKKERFSLILESASTNQTSMYLCASSPPPGQMNTEAFFGQGTRLTVV.

This clonotype was seen at least ten times. The chain links TRBV9 to TRBJ2-3, with D perhaps assigned TRBD1 or TRBD2 (5 bases each). Between the trimmed V and J ends, which lost 3 bases and 0 bases, there was a span of 11 bases. The germline CDR1 and CDR2 sequences are SGDLS and YYNGEE. The CDR3 is 15 residues long. The CDR3 DNA reads as TGTGCCAGCAGCGAGGGGACCTTCAGCACAGATACGCAGTATTTT. Protein sequence: CASSEGTFSTDTQYF.

The chain couples TRBV4-1 to TRBJ2-5; 10 bases are a match to TRBD2. Looked up from germline, CDR1 is MGHRA and CDR2 is YSYEKL. The CDR3 has 16 residues. V was pared by 4 bases and J by 5 bases, with 10 bases of the junction left unmatched. CDR3 bases: TGCGCCAGCAGCCGGGGGGTAGCGGGGGGACGTGAGACCCAGTACTTC. It is translated as CASSRGVAGGRETQYF.

The sample holds many counts of this clonotype. The chain carries TRBV20-1 and TRBJ2-1; no clear D gene. The V gene lost 4 bases and the J gene lost 6 bases, with 16 bases spanning the gap. The germline CDR1 and CDR2 sequences are DFQATT and SNEGSKA (reference sequence). The CDR3 extends over 14 amino acids. CDR3 residues: CSANDYPRVNEQFF. The CDR3 DNA follows: TGCAGTGCTAATGATTATCCTAGGGTCAATGAGCAGTTCTTC.

The V call is TRBV5-8, the J call TRBJ2-5; 8 positions agree with TRBD2. The CDR3 has 14 residues. V was pared by 4 bases and J by 2 bases, with 4 bases of the junction left unmatched. CDR1 and CDR2 (germline): SGHTS, YDEGEE. The CDR3 here is CASSPGLAQETQYF. The CDR3 DNA sequence: TGTGCCAGCAGCCCTGGACTAGCTCAAGAGACCCAGTACTTC.

The CDR3 DNA sequence: TGTGCCAGCAGCTGGGAACTTAGCAATCAGCCCCAGCATTTT. Encoded protein: CASSWELSNQPQHF. This chain links TRBV7-2 with TRBJ1-5; no clear D. The germline V gene has CDR1 SGHTA and CDR2 FQGNSA. V was cut by 4 bases and J by 0 bases, with 7 bases left in between. This CDR3 comprises 14 residues.

The V gene is TRBV10-3, the J gene TRBJ1-5, with D possibly matching TRBD1 (5 bases). With 8 bases removed from V and 8 bases from J, the gap between germline ends came to 13 bases. The CDR3 has 12 amino acids. Germline V gene sequence: CDR1 ENHRY, CDR2 SYGVKD. CDR3: CAIGQGMEPQHF. The CDR3 region has the DNA TGTGCCATCGGGCAGGGAATGGAGCCCCAGCATTTT.

This rearrangement joins TRBV5-1 to TRBJ1-2; D unclear. CDR1 SGHRS and CDR2 YFSETQ come from the germline V gene. The ends were cut back, 0 bases at V and 2 bases at J, with 11 bases in the middle. The CDR3 length is 15 residues. In DNA form, the CDR3 reads TGCGCCAGCAGCTTGGCAGTAAACTTCAACTATGGCTACACCTTC. Amino acid sequence: CASSLAVNFNYGYTF.

The table lists this clonotype with many counts. This chain uses TRBV12-3 or TRBV12-4 with TRBJ2-7; D is ambiguous. The length of the CDR3 is 14 residues. Trimming shortened V by 3 bases and J by 2 bases, and 11 bases separated the two germline ends. CDR3 sequence: CASSLVGSPYEQYF. In DNA, the CDR3 is TGTGCCAGCAGTTTGGTGGGGTCTCCCTACGAGCAGTACTTC.

The V gene is TRBV29-1, the J gene TRBJ2-3; D ambiguous. The CDR3 consists of 12 residues. V dropped 3 bases and J dropped 2 bases, with 6 bases sitting between them. Germline V gene sequence: CDR1 SQVTM, CDR2 ANQGSEA. This CDR3 reads CSVDKNTDTQYF. The CDR3 DNA follows: TGCAGCGTTGACAAGAACACAGATACGCAGTATTTT.

This clonotype was recorded at least ten times. V usage is TRBV28 and J usage is TRBJ1-5, with 7 bases identical to TRBD1. CDR1 and CDR2 (germline): MDHEN, SYDVKM. V dropped 0 bases and J dropped 7; count of bases not matched to a gene: 6. The CDR3 totals 15 residues. The CDR3 coding sequence is TGTGCCAGCAGTTTATGGCAGGCAGGGGGGCAGCCCCAGCATTTT. Residues: CASSLWQAGGQPQHF.

This sequence joins TRBV29-1 and TRBJ2-3; D uncertain. Per germline, CDR1 SQVTM and CDR2 ANQGSEA. CDR3 length equals 10 residues. V was trimmed by 8 bases and J by 8 bases, leaving 11 bases between them. In DNA, the CDR3 is TGCAGCTCCGAGAAGGGTACGCAGTATTTT. The encoded protein is CSSEKGTQYF.

The chain is built from TRBV6-5 and TRBJ2-1; the D call may be TRBD1 or TRBD2 (5 bases each). CDR1 and CDR2 from the germline V gene are MNHEY and SVGAGI. This CDR3 has 15 amino acids. Trimming stripped 2 bases from V and 2 bases from J, with 10 bases between. The CDR3 nucleotides read TGTGCCAGCAGTTACGGTTGGGGGACCTACAATGAGCAGTTCTTC. It codes for CASSYGWGTYNEQFF.

The CDR3 DNA reads as TGTGCTAGTGACTTGACGGGTAGCAATCAGCCCCAGCATTTT. This codes for CASDLTGSNQPQHF. This chain uses TRBV12-5 with TRBJ1-5; D gene uncertain. The length of the CDR3 is 14 residues. Trimming took off 7 bases at V and 0 bases at J, with 10 bases between the two ends. Germline V gene lookup returns CDR1 LGHNT and CDR2 FRNRAP.

This clonotype was seen many times. This chain joins TRBV19 and TRBJ2-1, with D hard to call. Germline V gene sequence: CDR1 LNHDA, CDR2 SQIVND (reference sequence). The germline V and J ends were trimmed by 9 bases and 5 bases, with 11 bases remaining between them. This CDR3 is 12 amino acids long. For the CDR3, the DNA is TGTGCCAGCACCGCTTGGGACAATGAGCAGTTCTTC. Translation: CASTAWDNEQFF.

This clonotype was observed a handful of times. The V and J genes are TRBV24-1 and TRBJ2-5, with a tentative D call TRBD1 (7 bases). V dropped 8 bases and J dropped 4 bases, with 16 bases sitting between them. Germline CDR1 reads KGHDR; CDR2 reads SFDVKD. This CDR3 spans 14 amino acids. The CDR3 nucleotides read TGTGCCACCATTGTGGAGGGGGCGGGAGAGACCCAGTACTTC. Translating it yields CATIVEGAGETQYF.

There are a few counts of this clonotype. This chain uses TRBV11-2 with TRBJ2-7, with 8 nucleotides matching TRBD2. This CDR3 is built from 18 residues. Trimming removed 4 bases from V and 0 bases from J; junction bases left unmatched: 14. CDR1 and CDR2 from the germline V gene are SGHAT and FQNNGV. In DNA form, the CDR3 reads TGTGCCAGCAGCTCCGGGGGGGATCGACAGGCAAGCTCCTACGAGCAGTACTTC. It yields the protein CASSSGGDRQASSYEQYF.

The rearrangement links TRBV6-1 to TRBJ2-6; possible D gene TRBD2, 7 bases. Germline CDR1 reads MNHNS; CDR2 reads SASEGT. V dropped 7 bases and J dropped 4 bases, with 17 bases sitting between them. CDR3 length equals 16 residues. CDR3 DNA sequence: TGTGCCAGCATGGGGGGGCTCCTGGACGGGGCCAACGTCCTGACTTTC. Translating it yields CASMGGLLDGANVLTF.

This chain links TRBV11-2 with TRBJ2-2; 7 nucleotides line up with TRBD1. CDR3 length: 16 residues. The trim removed 1 base at V and 5 bases at J, leaving 7 bases unmatched. Germline-derived CDR1 and CDR2 are SGHAT and FQNNGV. In nucleotides, the CDR3 is TGTGCCAGCAGCTTAGTAGGGGGCGGACCTACCGGGGAGCTGTTTTTT. It codes for CASSLVGGGPTGELFF.

The chain recombines TRBV6-5 with TRBJ2-3; a possible D gene is TRBD1 (5 bases). Per germline, CDR1 MNHEY and CDR2 SVGAGI. This CDR3 is built from 16 residues. V was pared by 0 bases and J by 0 bases, with 10 bases between. The CDR3 is CASSYSIGVSTDTQYF. The CDR3 coding sequence is TGTGCCAGCAGTTACTCGATAGGGGTAAGCACAGATACGCAGTATTTT.

The chain recombines TRBV18 with TRBJ2-6; D gene ambiguous. The CDR3 has 17 residues. The germline V and J ends were trimmed by 0 bases and 5 bases, with 14 bases remaining between them. Per germline, CDR1 KGHSH and CDR2 LQKENI. The CDR3 loop is CASSPPMTLGWANVLTF. The CDR3 nucleotides are TGTGCCAGCTCACCACCCATGACTCTCGGGTGGGCCAACGTCCTGACTTTC.

This rearrangement joins TRBV25-1 to TRBJ1-6; TRBD1 is a possible D gene (5 bases). Germline assignment: CDR1 MGHDK and CDR2 SYGVNS. The CDR3 extends over 13 amino acids. V was clipped by 1 base and J by 8 bases, with 6 bases between them. The CDR3 bases are TGTGCCAGCAGTGAATTGGGGGATTCACCCCTCCACTTT. It yields the protein CASSELGDSPLHF.

The V gene is TRBV6-1, the J gene TRBJ1-5, with 7 bases that match TRBD1. V dropped 8 bases and J dropped 0; count of bases not matched to a gene: 1. Germline V gene lookup returns CDR1 MNHNS and CDR2 SASEGT. The CDR3 spans 13 residues. As DNA, the CDR3 is TGTGCCAGCGACAGGGTTAGCAATCAGCCCCAGCATTTT. Protein: CASDRVSNQPQHF.

CDR3 loop: CASRQTGGRTEAFF. As DNA, the CDR3 is TGTGCCAGCAGACAGACAGGGGGACGGACTGAAGCTTTCTTT. The rearrangement links TRBV27 to TRBJ1-1, with 9 positions matching TRBD1. The CDR3 is 14 amino acids. Germline V gene sequence: CDR1 MNHEY, CDR2 SMNVEV (reference sequence). V lost 6 bases to trimming and J lost 5 bases; unmatched junction nucleotides: 7.

This clonotype has more than one count but fewer than ten. The chain is built from TRBV5-1 and TRBJ2-7, with 7 nucleotides matching TRBD1. CDR3 size: 14 residues. The V gene's germline CDR1 is SGHRS and CDR2 YFSETQ. The V gene end was trimmed by 4 bases and the J gene end by 7 bases; junction bases not matched to a gene: 11. CDR3 region: CASSHRDSRDEQYF. The DNA of the CDR3 is TGCGCCAGCAGCCACCGGGACAGTCGGGATGAGCAGTACTTC.